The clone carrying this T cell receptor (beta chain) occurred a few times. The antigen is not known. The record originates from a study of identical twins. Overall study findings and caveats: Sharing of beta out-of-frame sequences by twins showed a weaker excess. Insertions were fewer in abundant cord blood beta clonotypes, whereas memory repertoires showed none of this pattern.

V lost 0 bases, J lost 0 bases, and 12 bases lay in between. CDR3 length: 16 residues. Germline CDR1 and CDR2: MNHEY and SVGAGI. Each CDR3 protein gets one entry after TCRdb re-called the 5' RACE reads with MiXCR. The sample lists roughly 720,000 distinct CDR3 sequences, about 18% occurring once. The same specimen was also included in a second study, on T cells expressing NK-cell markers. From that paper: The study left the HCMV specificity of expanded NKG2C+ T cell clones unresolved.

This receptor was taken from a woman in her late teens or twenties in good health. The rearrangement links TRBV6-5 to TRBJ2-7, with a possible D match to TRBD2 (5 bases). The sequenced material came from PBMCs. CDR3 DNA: TGTGCCAGCAGTTACTCTCCTAGGGAGCTCTCCTACGAGCAGTACTTC. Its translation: CASSYSPRELSYEQYF.